This TCR beta chain is drawn from a study of radiation and T cells in renal cell carcinoma. Study at large: Nephrectomy followed 15 Gy stereotactic body radiation by 4 weeks.

With 2 bases removed from V and 5 bases from J, the gap between germline ends came to 10 bases. This CDR3 has 13 residues. Per germline, CDR1 SGDLS and CDR2 YYNGEE. Time point denoted: baseline pretreatment blood. Treatment: 15 Gy SBRT to primary tumor, nephrectomy 4 weeks later. Clear cell pathology was present in this patient's renal cell carcinoma. Whole-study findings and limits: Top tumor clonotypes rose in blood 2 weeks post-radiation, then contracted. Without pretreatment biopsies, baseline tumor clonotype presence was undetermined.

The table lists this clone with a few counts. Antigen unknown. This table comes from immunoSEQ multiplex PCR, and its TCRdb copy is limited to in-frame clones, with some not included. The data hold about 22,000 clones, with around 80% observed a single time. The chain has TRBV9 and TRBJ1-1; the D is unclear. The sequencing here drew on blood, taken from a patient whose treatment included radiotherapy and nephrectomy. The source of this sequence is a man in his 60s with renal cell carcinoma. The CDR3 region is CASSVGVETEAFF. In nucleotides, the CDR3 is TGTGCCAGCAGCGTCGGGGTGGAGACTGAAGCTTTCTTT.